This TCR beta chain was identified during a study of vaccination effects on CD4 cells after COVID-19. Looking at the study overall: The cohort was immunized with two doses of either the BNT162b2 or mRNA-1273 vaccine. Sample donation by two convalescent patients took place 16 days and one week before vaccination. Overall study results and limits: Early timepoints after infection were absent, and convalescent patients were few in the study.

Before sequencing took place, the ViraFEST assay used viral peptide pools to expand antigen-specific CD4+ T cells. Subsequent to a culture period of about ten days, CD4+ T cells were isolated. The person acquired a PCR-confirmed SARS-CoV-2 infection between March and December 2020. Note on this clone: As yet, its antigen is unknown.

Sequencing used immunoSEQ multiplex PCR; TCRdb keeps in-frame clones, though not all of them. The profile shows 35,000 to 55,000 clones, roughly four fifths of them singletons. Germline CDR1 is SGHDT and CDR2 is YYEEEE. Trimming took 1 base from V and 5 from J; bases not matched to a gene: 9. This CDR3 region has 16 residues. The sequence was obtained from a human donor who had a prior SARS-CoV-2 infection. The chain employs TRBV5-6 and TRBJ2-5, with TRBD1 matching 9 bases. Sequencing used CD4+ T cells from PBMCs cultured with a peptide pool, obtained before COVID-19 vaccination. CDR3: CASSLQGQGGLETQYF. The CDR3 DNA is TGTGCCAGCAGCTTGCAGGGACAGGGTGGCCTGGAGACCCAGTACTTC.